Listed below are T cell receptor beta chains from one sample, sequenced in a study of blood T cell repertoires in COVID-19. Data came from immunoSEQ multiplex PCR; TCRdb stores just in-frame clones and leaves some out. The table has 65,000 to 75,000 clones, about 81% seen once. The sequenced sample was peripheral blood. The receptors were sampled from an elderly man with acute or convalescent COVID-19. Each CDR3 is given with its conserved first and last residue. D genes are given only for firm matches.

TRBV14	TRBJ2-5	TRBD2	15	CASSLGSGRVETQYF
TRBV15	TRBJ2-1	-	15	CATSRAASEYNEQFF
TRBV20-1	TRBJ1-4	TRBD1	14	CSASSDRGTEKLFF
TRBV6-5	TRBJ1-5	-	15	CASSYLGLSNQPQHF
TRBV5-1	TRBJ2-2	TRBD2	14	CASSLAGGPWELFF
TRBV7-9	TRBJ1-6	TRBD1	14	CASSFGQDGSPLHF
TRBV18	TRBJ2-3	TRBD1	14	CASSPGTGSDTQYF
TRBV19	TRBJ2-1	TRBD2	15	CASSISGREGGEQFF
TRBV14	TRBJ1-1	-	14	CASSQFISNTEAFF
TRBV7-8	TRBJ1-5	TRBD1	17	CASSFSTPGQRNQPQHF
TRBV7-9	TRBJ2-2	-	14	CASSSYLLGGELFF
TRBV5-1	TRBJ1-1	-	14	CASSLAGGFTEAFF
TRBV6-4	TRBJ2-1	-	15	CASSDVQGSYNEQFF
TRBV6-2/TRBV6-3	TRBJ1-1	-	15	CASSYLGRRGAEAFF
TRBV10-3	TRBJ1-3	TRBD1	14	CAISEDRDGNTIYF
TRBV29-1	TRBJ1-1	-	13	CSVEEGMNTEAFF
TRBV9	TRBJ2-2	-	14	CASSPFTGTGELFF
TRBV7-2	TRBJ2-7	TRBD1	16	CASSLAYVTGPYEQYF
TRBV19	TRBJ1-5	TRBD1	15	CASNKQGGSNQPQHF
TRBV5-1	TRBJ2-3	-	15	CASSFAGIATDTQYF
TRBV28	TRBJ1-2	-	15	CASSFPYPGNYGYTF
TRBV10-3	TRBJ2-3	-	14	CAISDRGNTDTQYF
TRBV19	TRBJ2-2	TRBD2	18	CASSLGLAGFANTGELFF
TRBV4-3	TRBJ2-7	-	12	CASSQSYGEQYF
TRBV6-6	TRBJ1-3	-	14	CATLQGFGGNTIYF
TRBV7-3	TRBJ2-3	TRBD1	14	CASSRDRASDTQYF
TRBV11-3	TRBJ2-1	-	15	CASSLEGAHHNEQFF
TRBV6-5	TRBJ2-2	-	15	CASSPPYSNTGELFF
TRBV2	TRBJ2-1	-	12	CASSTDSNEQFF
TRBV7-9	TRBJ2-5	-	12	CASSLNGPAANF
TRBV5-1	TRBJ1-5	-	15	CASSLAGRTDQPQHF
TRBV9	TRBJ2-7	-	18	CASSVDPVGFVSSYEQYF
TRBV5-1	TRBJ2-3	-	14	CASSVGPSADTQYF
TRBV4-2	TRBJ2-7	-	15	CASSPRSGSSYEQYF
TRBV10-1	TRBJ1-5	-	14	CASPLQGMIQPQHF
TRBV27	TRBJ2-3	-	13	CASSFRGADTQYF
TRBV7-2	TRBJ1-5	-	16	CASSLERQENNQPQHF
TRBV29-1	TRBJ2-3	-	14	CSVARRGSTDTQYF
TRBV7-2	TRBJ1-5	-	13	CASSDYRDQPQHF
TRBV2	TRBJ1-1	-	14	CASSSTTMNTEAFF
TRBV10-3	TRBJ1-2	TRBD1	13	CAIRDRGLYGYTF